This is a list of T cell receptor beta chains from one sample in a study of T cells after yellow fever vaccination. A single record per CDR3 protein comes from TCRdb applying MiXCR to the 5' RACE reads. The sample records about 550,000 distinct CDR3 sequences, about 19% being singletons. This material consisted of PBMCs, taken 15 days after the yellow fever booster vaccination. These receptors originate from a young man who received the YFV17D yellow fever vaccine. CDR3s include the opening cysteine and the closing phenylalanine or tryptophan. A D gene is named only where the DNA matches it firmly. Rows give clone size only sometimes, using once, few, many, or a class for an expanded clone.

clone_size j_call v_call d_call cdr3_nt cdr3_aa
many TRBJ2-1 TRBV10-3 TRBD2 TGTGCCATCGGCGCGGGACTACTGGGTAATGAGCAGTTCTTC CAIGAGLLGNEQFF
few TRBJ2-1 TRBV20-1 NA TGCAGTGGAAAGGGAGGAAGGAGGAATGAGCAGTTCTTC CSGKGGRRNEQFF
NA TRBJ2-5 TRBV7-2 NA TGTGCCAGCAGCTTAGCCCCAGGCGGTCCCCAAGAGACCCAGTACTTC CASSLAPGGPQETQYF
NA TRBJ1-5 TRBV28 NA TGTGCCAGCAGTCCGGGTAGGCCCCAGCATTTT CASSPGRPQHF
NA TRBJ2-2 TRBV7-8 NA TGTGCCAGCAGCCTCTCTAGCGCCAACACCGGGGAGCTGTTTTTT CASSLSSANTGELFF
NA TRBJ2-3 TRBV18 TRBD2 TGTGCCAGCTCACCTCGGGCGGGAGGGCCCTCAGCAGATACGCAGTATTTT CASSPRAGGPSADTQYF
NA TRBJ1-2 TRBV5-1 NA TGCGCCAGCAGCTTTGGCCCCGGGAACTATGGCTACACCTTC CASSFGPGNYGYTF
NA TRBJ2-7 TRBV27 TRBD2 TGTGCCAGCAGTCGAGGACGGACTAGCGGGGCCTACGAGCAGTACTTC CASSRGRTSGAYEQYF
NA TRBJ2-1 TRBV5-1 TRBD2 TGCGCCAGCAGCTTGGGAAGGCTAGCGGGCTCGTACAATGAGCAGTTCTTC CASSLGRLAGSYNEQFF
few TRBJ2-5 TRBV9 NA TGTGCCAGCAGCGTAGGGTCCTACCAAGAGACCCAGTACTTC CASSVGSYQETQYF
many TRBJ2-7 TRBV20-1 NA TGCAGTGCTCCTCGAACGGGGTTATACGAGCAGTACTTC CSAPRTGLYEQYF
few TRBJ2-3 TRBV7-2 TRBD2 TGTGCCAGCAGCCAACTAGCGGGAGGGGTAGATACGCAGTATTTT CASSQLAGGVDTQYF
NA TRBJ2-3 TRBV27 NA TGTGCCAATCGGAGCAGGGCCACAGATACGCAGTATTTT CANRSRATDTQYF
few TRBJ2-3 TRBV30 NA TGTGCCTGGGCAGGAGGAGATACGCAGTATTTT CAWAGGDTQYF
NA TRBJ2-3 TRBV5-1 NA TGCGCCAGCCGACCCAGGCTAACGGATACAGATACGCAGTATTTT CASRPRLTDTDTQYF
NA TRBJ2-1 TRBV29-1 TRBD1 TGCAGCGTTGTTGGTGGACAGGGGGCTGAGAACTACAATGAGCAGTTCTTC CSVVGGQGAENYNEQFF
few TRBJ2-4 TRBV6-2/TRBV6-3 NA TGTGCCAGCAGTTCTAATGTAGCCAAAAACATTCAGTACTTC CASSSNVAKNIQYF
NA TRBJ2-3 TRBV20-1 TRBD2 TGCAGTGCTAGGCTAGCGGGAGAGGGGGACGGAGATACGCAGTATTTT CSARLAGEGDGDTQYF
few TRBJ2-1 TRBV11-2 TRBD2 TGTGCCAGCAGCTTTGGACTAGCGGGAGGAGGGGGCAATGAGCAGTTCTTC CASSFGLAGGGGNEQFF
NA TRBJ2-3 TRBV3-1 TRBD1 TGTGCCAGCAGCCAAGGTTCCGGGACAGGGGCGCTAGGTACGCAGTATTTT CASSQGSGTGALGTQYF
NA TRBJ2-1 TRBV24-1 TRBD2 TGTGCCACCAGTGACCTGACTAGCGGGTTAACCTACAATGAGCAGTTCTTC CATSDLTSGLTYNEQFF
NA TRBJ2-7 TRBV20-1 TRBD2 TGCAGTGCTAGAGGAACTAGCGCAAATTACGAGCAGTACTTC CSARGTSANYEQYF
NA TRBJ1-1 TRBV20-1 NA TGCAGTGCTAGTGGGGGAAGGGGTAACACTGAAGCTTTCTTT CSASGGRGNTEAFF
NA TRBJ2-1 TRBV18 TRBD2 TGTGCCAGCTCACCGACTAGCGCCCGCTGGTATGAGCAGTTCTTC CASSPTSARWYEQFF
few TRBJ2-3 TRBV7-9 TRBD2 TGTGCCAGCAGCTCGAGCGGGAGGTCGGATACGCAGTATTTT CASSSSGRSDTQYF
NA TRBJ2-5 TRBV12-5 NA TGTGCTCCCGGGCTGTCGGAGACCCAGTACTTC CAPGLSETQYF
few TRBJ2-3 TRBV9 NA TGTGCCAGCAGCGTAGGTGGAGCGGCAGATACGCAGTATTTT CASSVGGAADTQYF
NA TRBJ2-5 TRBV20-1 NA TGCAGTGCTAGTTTGCGGGTTAGGGAAGAGACCCAGTACTTC CSASLRVREETQYF
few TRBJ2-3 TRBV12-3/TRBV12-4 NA TGTGCCAGCAGCTCTTTAGTAAGTCCAGATACGCAGTATTTT CASSSLVSPDTQYF
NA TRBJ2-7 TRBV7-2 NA TGTGCCAGCAGCTTATCATCAGCGGGCCCCTACGAGCAGTACTTC CASSLSSAGPYEQYF
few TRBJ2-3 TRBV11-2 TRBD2 TGTGCCAGCAGCTTAGAGGCCGGGACTAGCGGGAGGCTTATGCAGTATTTT CASSLEAGTSGRLMQYF
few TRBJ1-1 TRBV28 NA TGTGCCAGCAGTTGGGGCTCACCGAAAGAAGCTTTCTTT CASSWGSPKEAFF
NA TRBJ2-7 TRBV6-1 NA TGTGCCAGCAGTGAATCTGGAGACATTGGACCGTACGAGCAGTACTTC CASSESGDIGPYEQYF
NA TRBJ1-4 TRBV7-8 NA TGTGCCAGCAGCTTCCTCCGGGGTAATGAAAAACTGTTTTTT CASSFLRGNEKLFF
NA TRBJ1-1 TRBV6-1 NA TGTGCCAGCAGAACCACACGGATCACTGAAGCTTTCTTT CASRTTRITEAFF
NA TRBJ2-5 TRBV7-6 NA TGTGCCAGCAGCTTAGACAGGGACGTGGAGACCCAGTACTTC CASSLDRDVETQYF
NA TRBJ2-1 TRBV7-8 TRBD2 TGTGCCAGCAGCTTAGGTCAGACTAGCGGGGATGAGCAGTTCTTC CASSLGQTSGDEQFF
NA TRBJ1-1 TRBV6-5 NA TGTGCCAGCAGTTCCGGGGGGGGGAGAGCTTTCTTT CASSSGGGRAFF
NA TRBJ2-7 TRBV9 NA TGTGCCAGCAGCCCAACCTTCTCCGGGACACCCCTCGAGCAGTACTTC CASSPTFSGTPLEQYF
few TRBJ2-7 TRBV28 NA TGTGCCAGCAGACTCGGGACCGGTACCTACGAGCAGTACTTC CASRLGTGTYEQYF
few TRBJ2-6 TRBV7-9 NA TGTGCCAGCAGCCCAAACGCAGGGGCCTCTGGGGCCAACGTCCTGACTTTC CASSPNAGASGANVLTF
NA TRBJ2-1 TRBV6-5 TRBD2 TGTGCCAGCAGTTACCCCCGCTCATCAGCGGGGCTCTACAATGAGCAGTTCTTC CASSYPRSSAGLYNEQFF
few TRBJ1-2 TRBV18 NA TGTGCCAGCTCACGGCGTACTTCCTTGGAAGGCTACACCTTC CASSRRTSLEGYTF
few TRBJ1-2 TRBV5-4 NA TGTGCCAGCAGCCCCCCAGGGTCAGTACCCTATGGCTACACCTTC CASSPPGSVPYGYTF
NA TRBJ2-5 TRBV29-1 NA TGCAGCGCGGGGGACGGTCGGGAGACCCAGTACTTC CSAGDGRETQYF
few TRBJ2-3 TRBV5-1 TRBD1 TGCGCCAGCAGCTTAGGGACAGGGGCCAACACAGATACGCAGTATTTT CASSLGTGANTDTQYF
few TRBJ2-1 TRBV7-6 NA TGTGCCAGCACACACCTACTGGGGGCTGAGCAGTTCTTC CASTHLLGAEQFF
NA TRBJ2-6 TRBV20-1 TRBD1 TGCAGTGCTGGGGGGACAGGCTCTGGGGCCAACGTCCTGACTTTC CSAGGTGSGANVLTF
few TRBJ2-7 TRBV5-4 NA TGTGCCAGCAGGGGGGGGGCGTCCTACGAGCAGTACTTC CASRGGASYEQYF
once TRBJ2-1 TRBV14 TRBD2 TGTGCCAGCAGCCAATACGAATCTAGCGGGAGTTGGGGGAATGAGCAGTTCTTC CASSQYESSGSWGNEQFF
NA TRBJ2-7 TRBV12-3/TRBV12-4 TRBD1 TGTGCCAGCAGTCCGAGGGGGCGCGAATCCTACGAGCAGTACTTC CASSPRGRESYEQYF
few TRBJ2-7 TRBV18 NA TGTGCCAGCTCACCAGGCGAATACTCCTACGAGCAGTACTTC CASSPGEYSYEQYF
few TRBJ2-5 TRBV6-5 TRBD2 TGTGCCAGCAGTTACAGTAGCGGGACTGGCACCCAGTACTTC CASSYSSGTGTQYF
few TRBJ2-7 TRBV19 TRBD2 TGTGCCAGTAGTATGAGGGGACTAGCGGGAGGTGAGCAGTACTTC CASSMRGLAGGEQYF
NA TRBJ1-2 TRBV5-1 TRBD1 TGCGCCAGCAGCTTGAGGACAGGCACCTTTAACTATGGCTACACCTTC CASSLRTGTFNYGYTF